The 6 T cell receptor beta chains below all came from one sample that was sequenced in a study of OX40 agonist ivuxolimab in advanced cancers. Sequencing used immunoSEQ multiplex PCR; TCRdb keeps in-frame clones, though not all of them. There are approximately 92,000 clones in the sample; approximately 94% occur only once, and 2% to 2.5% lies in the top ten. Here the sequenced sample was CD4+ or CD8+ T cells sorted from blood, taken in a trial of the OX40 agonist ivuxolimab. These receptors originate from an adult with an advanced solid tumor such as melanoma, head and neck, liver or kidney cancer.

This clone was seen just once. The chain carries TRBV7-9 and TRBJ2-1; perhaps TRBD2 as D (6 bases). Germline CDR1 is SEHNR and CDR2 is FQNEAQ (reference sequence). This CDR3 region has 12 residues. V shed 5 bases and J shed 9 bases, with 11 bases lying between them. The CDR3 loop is CASSQMGGEQFF. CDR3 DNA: TGTGCCAGCAGCCAAATGGGGGGTGAGCAGTTCTTC.

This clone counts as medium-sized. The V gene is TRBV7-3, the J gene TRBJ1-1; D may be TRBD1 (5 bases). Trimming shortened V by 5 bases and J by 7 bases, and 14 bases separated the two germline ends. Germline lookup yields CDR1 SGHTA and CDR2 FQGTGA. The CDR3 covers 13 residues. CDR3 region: CASSPRGEIEAFF. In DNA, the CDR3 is TGTGCCAGCAGCCCACGGGGGGAAATTGAAGCTTTCTTT.

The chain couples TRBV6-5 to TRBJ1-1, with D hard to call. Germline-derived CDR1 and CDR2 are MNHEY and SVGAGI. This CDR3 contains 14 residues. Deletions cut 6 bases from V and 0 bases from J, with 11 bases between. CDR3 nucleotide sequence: TGTGCCAGCAGCCCCGCGGCTATGAACACTGAAGCTTTCTTT. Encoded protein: CASSPAAMNTEAFF.

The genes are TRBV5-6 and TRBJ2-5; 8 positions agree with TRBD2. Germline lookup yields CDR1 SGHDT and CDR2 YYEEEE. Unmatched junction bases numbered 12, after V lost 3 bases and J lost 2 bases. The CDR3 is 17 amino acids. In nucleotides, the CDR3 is TGTGCCAGCAGCTCGGCGGGGGGACTAGTAGGTCAAGAGACCCAGTACTTC. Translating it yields CASSSAGGLVGQETQYF.

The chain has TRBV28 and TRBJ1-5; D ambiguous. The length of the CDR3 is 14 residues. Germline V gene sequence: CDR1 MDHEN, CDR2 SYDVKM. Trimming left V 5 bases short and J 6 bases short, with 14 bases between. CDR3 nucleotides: TGTGCCAGCAGTCCCGTCGGGGTCGGTCAGCCCCAGCATTTT. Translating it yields CASSPVGVGQPQHF.

The CDR3 is CASSSGTALQETQYF. Here the CDR3 DNA reads TGTGCCAGTAGTTCCGGGACAGCGCTACAAGAGACCCAGTACTTC. This chain links TRBV19 with TRBJ2-5, with 7 bases lining up with TRBD1. The CDR3 is 15 residues long. The V gene's germline CDR1 is LNHDA and CDR2 SQIVND (reference sequence). V shed 5 bases and J 2 bases; nucleotides not matched to a gene: 8.